These 8 T cell receptor beta chains originate from one sample sequenced in a study of spatial heterogeneity in lung cancer. TCRdb reanalysed the 5' RACE reads using MiXCR and keeps one entry per CDR3 protein. The sample lists about 42,000 distinct CDR3 sequences; 6.5% to 8% were seen once. Documented time point: sample taken at primary tumor resection. Unsorted tumor, nontumor lung tissue or cryopreserved PBMC supplied the whole RNA. Sequencing was performed on PBMCs, taken at surgery. The receptors stem from a female donor with early-stage non-small cell lung cancer.

The chain couples TRBV29-1 to TRBJ1-2; TRBD1 is a possible D gene (6 bases). The CDR3 spans 12 residues. In germline, CDR1 is SQVTM, CDR2 ANQGSEA. Trimming pared 7 bases from V and 0 bases from J, leaving 9 bases between. The CDR3 reads CSDRTANYGYTF. In nucleotides, the CDR3 is TGCAGCGATAGGACAGCTAACTATGGCTACACCTTC. The full variable domain, its missing parts supplied by reference TRBV29-1 and TRBJ1-2, is SAVISQKPSRDICQRGTSLTIQCQVDSQVTMMFWYRQQPGQSLTLIATANQGSEATYESGFVIDKFPISRPNLTFSTLTVSNMSPEDSSIYLCSDRTANYGYTFGSGTRLTVV.

To note about this clonotype: This sequence may be a read error, since a much larger clone differs from it by one base. The rearrangement uses TRBV7-6 and TRBJ1-2; no clear D gene. The germline V gene has CDR1 SGHVS and CDR2 FNYEAQ. CDR3 length: 14 residues. In nucleotides, the CDR3 is TGTGCCAGCAGCTTACTGGCCGGGAACTATGGCTACATCTTC. As protein: CASSLLAGNYGYIF.

In its sample, this clonotype was seen a few times. V and J are TRBV5-1 and TRBJ2-5; maybe TRBD1 (5 bases). V was cut by 4 bases and J by 2 bases, with 15 bases left in between. The CDR3 runs 15 residues. Germline loops: CDR1 SGHRS, CDR2 YFSETQ. The CDR3 here is CASSPFDAGQETQYF. Here the CDR3 DNA reads TGCGCCAGCAGCCCCTTTGACGCAGGGCAAGAGACCCAGTACTTC.

Ten or more counts support this clonotype. The V gene is TRBV6-5, the J gene TRBJ1-1, with D hard to call. The CDR3 is 12 residues long. Germline lookup yields CDR1 MNHEY and CDR2 SVGAGI. V shed 2 bases and J shed 5 bases, with 6 bases lying between them. The CDR3 region is CASSYGYTEAFF. CDR3 bases: TGTGCCAGCAGTTACGGGTATACTGAAGCTTTCTTT.

This clonotype was counted between two and nine times. V and J are TRBV5-1 and TRBJ2-3; TRBD1 aligns across 8 bases. This CDR3 contains 14 residues. V dropped 6 bases and J dropped 2; count of bases not matched to a gene: 5. The germline gives CDR1 SGHRS, CDR2 YFSETQ. CDR3 coding DNA: TGCGCCAGCAAGGACAGGGTCAACACAGATACGCAGTATTTT. It codes for CASKDRVNTDTQYF.

This clonotype turned up a few times. The chain combines TRBV7-9 with TRBJ2-2; D gene unclear. This CDR3 has 15 amino acids. Germline values: CDR1 SEHNR, CDR2 FQNEAQ (reference sequence). V gave up 1 base and J gave up 1 base, with 7 bases separating them. Written as DNA, the CDR3 is TGTGCCAGCAGCTTAGAATATGTGAACACCGGGGAGCTGTTTTTT. Translation gives CASSLEYVNTGELFF. The whole variable domain, remainder taken from reference TRBV7-9 and TRBJ2-2, is DTGVSQNPRHKITKRGQNVTFRCDPISEHNRLYWYRQTLGQGPEFLTYFQNEAQLEKSRLLSDRFSAERPKGSFSTLEIQRTEQGDSAMYLCASSLEYVNTGELFFGEGSRLTVL.

Many counts were recorded for this clonotype. The chain uses TRBV6-5 and TRBJ2-7; possible D gene TRBD1, 5 bases. The germline CDR1 and CDR2 sequences are MNHEY and SVGAGI. V lost 2 bases and J lost 2, with 13 bases in between. The CDR3 sequence is 15 residues long. The CDR3, as DNA: TGTGCCAGCAGTTACGGCACAGGAGCAACCTACGAGCAGTACTTC. It encodes CASSYGTGATYEQYF.

At least ten counts were recorded for this clonotype. The chain has TRBV4-2 and TRBJ1-3; no firm D call. From germline, CDR1 is LGHNA and CDR2 YNFKEQ. V shed 0 bases and J shed 2 bases, with 11 bases lying between them. The CDR3 extends over 16 amino acids. This CDR3 is CASSQDLAMAGNTIYF. CDR3 in DNA: TGTGCCAGCAGCCAAGATCTGGCAATGGCTGGAAACACCATATATTTT.